This TCR beta chain was recovered during a study of blood T cell repertoires in COVID-19. With regard to this clone: A junction end diverges from the germline sequence, so it may reflect a read error.

Sequencing was performed with immunoSEQ multiplex PCR; in TCRdb, only in-frame clones are kept and a portion is missing. The data hold roughly 60,000 clones, with 80% to 95% observed a single time. CDR3 length equals 12 residues. CDR1 and CDR2 (germline): LNHNV, YYDKDF (reference sequence). The chain employs TRBV15 and TRBJ2-7, with 8 bases matching TRBD1. The sample consisted of peripheral blood. This receptor was obtained from a man aged 50-60 years with active COVID-19. The CDR3 protein is CATSTSDRVLHF. The CDR3 region has the DNA TGTGCCACCAGCACTTCGGACAGGGTACTTCACTTC. The whole variable domain, filled in from reference TRBV15 and TRBJ2-7, reads DAMVIQNPRYQVTQFGKPVTLSCSQTLNHNVMYWYQQKSSQAPKLLFHYYDKDFNNEADTPDNFQSRRPNTSFCFLDIRSPGLGDTAMYLCATSTSDRVLHFGPGTRLTVT.